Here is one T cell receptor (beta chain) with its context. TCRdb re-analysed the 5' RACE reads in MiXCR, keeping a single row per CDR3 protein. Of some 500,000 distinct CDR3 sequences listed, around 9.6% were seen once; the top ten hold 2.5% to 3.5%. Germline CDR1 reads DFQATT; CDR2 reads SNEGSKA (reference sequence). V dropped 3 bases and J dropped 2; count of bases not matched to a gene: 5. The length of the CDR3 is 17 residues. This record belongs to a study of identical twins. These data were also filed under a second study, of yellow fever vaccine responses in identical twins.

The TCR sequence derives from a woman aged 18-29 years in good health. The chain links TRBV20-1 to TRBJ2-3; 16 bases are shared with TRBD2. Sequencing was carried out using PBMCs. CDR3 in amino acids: CSARGLAGGSFTDTQYF. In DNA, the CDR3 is TGCAGTGCTAGGGGACTAGCGGGAGGGAGTTTCACAGATACGCAGTATTTT.